Presented here are 30 T cell receptor beta chains from one specimen sequenced in a study of beta chain features in type 1 diabetes (dated by TCRdb to 2016 to 2019). Paper-wide results and their limitations: A moderate but significant shortening of TCRB CDR3 length was observed in type 1 diabetes patients in all four CD4+ subsets.

These TCRs' antigens remain unknown. Receptor amplification or capture employed the immunoSEQ multiplex PCR assay. The entire amount of isolated RNA was reverse transcribed using the High Capacity cDNA Reverse Transcription Kit, so the sequenced TCRB transcripts were expressed ones. What TCRdb holds here is the immuneACCESS table cut down to in-frame rearrangements. Part of the clones is not present; checked against another copy, under half of the missing clones reflect an unresolved V gene, and the others are unexplained. This sample comprises fewer than 200,000 clones, 10% of them detected only once. 0.5% of the sample comes from the top ten. Source material: central memory CD4+ T cells from blood. These receptors all stem from a man aged 25-40 years with type 1 diabetes.

There are many counts of this clone. This chain connects TRBV21-1 to TRBJ1-4; the D call in the table, TRBD1, was not verified against the DNA. TRBV21-1 is a known pseudogene. The CDR3 contains 16 residues. CDR3 residues: CASSKLWGPANEKLFF. As DNA, the CDR3 is TGTGCCAGCAGCAAATTGTGGGGCCCGGCCAATGAAAAACTGTTTTTT.

This clone has more than one count but fewer than ten. The DNA of the CDR3 is TGTGCCAGCAGTCCGCGGGACAGGGAAGATACGCAGTATTTT. Protein: CASSPRDREDTQYF. The chain links TRBV6-5 to TRBJ2-3; 9 bases agree with TRBD1. Germline V gives CDR1 MNHEY, CDR2 SVGAGI. V was clipped by 5 bases and J by 5 bases; unmatched bases: 5. CDR3 length: 14 residues.

This clone was picked up a small number of times. The gene calls are TRBV5-5 and TRBJ2-1, with D possibly TRBD2 on 5 matching bases. CDR1 is SGHKS and CDR2 is YYEKEE in the germline V gene (reference sequence). This CDR3 contains 14 residues. Trimming shortened V by 1 base and J by 10 bases, and 15 bases separated the two germline ends. CDR3 sequence (DNA): TGTGCCAGCAGCTTGCATAGGCTAGCTCACGAGCAGTTCTTC. Protein: CASSLHRLAHEQFF.

The chain links TRBV5-4 to TRBJ1-5; 11 bases line up with TRBD1. This CDR3 has 16 residues. From germline, CDR1 is SGHNT and CDR2 YYREEE (reference sequence). J was trimmed by 3 bases and V by 7 bases; bases with no gene match: 9. DNA for the CDR3: TGTGCCAGCGTCTGGAGGGGACAGGGGGACAATCAGCCCCAGCATTTT. Its protein product is CASVWRGQGDNQPQHF. The whole variable domain, remainder taken from reference TRBV5-4 and TRBJ1-5, is ETGVTQSPTHLIKTRGQQVTLRCSSQSGHNTVSWYQQALGQGPQFIFQYYREEENGRGNFPPRFSGLQFPNYSSELNVNALELDDSALYLCASVWRGQGDNQPQHFGDGTRLSIL.

This clone has only a few counts. V usage is TRBV4-3 and J usage is TRBJ2-3, with TRBD2 as a possible D gene (7 bases). The V and J ends lost 4 bases and 4 bases respectively, with 18 bases between them. Germline lookup yields CDR1 LGHNA and CDR2 YSLEER. The CDR3 is 16 residues long. The CDR3 DNA is TGCGCCAGCAGCCTGCAAGGAGGGGGGGAGGCAGATACGCAGTATTTT. Its translation is CASSLQGGGEADTQYF.

The V gene is TRBV5-6, the J gene TRBJ2-2, with D possibly being TRBD2 (5 bases). The length of the CDR3 is 18 residues. Germline-derived CDR1 and CDR2 are SGHDT and YYEEEE. V was pared by 4 bases and J by 0 bases, with 19 bases between. Here the CDR3 reads CASSGGLPFIANTGELFF. The CDR3 coding sequence is TGTGCCAGCAGCGGAGGACTCCCTTTCATCGCGAACACCGGGGAGCTGTTTTTT.

This chain links TRBV18 with TRBJ1-1; D might be TRBD1 (6 bases). Germline V CDR1 and CDR2: KGHSH, LQKENI. Trimming left V 5 bases short and J 8 bases short, with 12 bases between. The CDR3 totals 12 residues. The CDR3 reads CASSEDRTEAFF. The CDR3 DNA follows: TGTGCCAGCTCAGAAGACAGGACGGAAGCTTTCTTT. Full variable domain (rest looked up from reference TRBV18 and TRBJ1-1): NAGVMQNPRHLVRRRGQEARLRCSPMKGHSHVYWYRQLPEEGLKFMVYLQKENIIDESGMPKERFSAEFPKEGPSILRIQQVVRGDSAAYFCASSEDRTEAFFGQGTRLTVV.

This clone was seen a few times. The CDR3 protein is CASSPRVPRYGDEQFF. CDR3 in DNA: TGTGCCAGCAGTCCCCGGGTCCCACGGTACGGGGATGAGCAGTTCTTC. The chain is built from TRBV27 and TRBJ2-1; tentative D call: TRBD2 (5 bases). Germline V gene data show CDR1 as MNHEY and CDR2 as SMNVEV (reference sequence). Trimming pared 5 bases from V and 8 bases from J, leaving 22 bases between. This CDR3 is built from 16 residues.

The chain uses TRBV7-8 and TRBJ2-3, with D perhaps matching TRBD1 (6 bases). V shed 6 bases and J shed 3 bases, with 10 bases lying between them. In germline, CDR1 is SGHVS, CDR2 FQNEAQ. The CDR3 consists of 13 residues. The CDR3 DNA is TGTGCCAGCAGAGCTACAGGGACAGATACGCAGTATTTT. Translation: CASRATGTDTQYF.

The table lists this clone with a few counts. The rearrangement joins TRBV15 to TRBJ2-1, with a possible D match to TRBD1 (6 bases). Germline V gives CDR1 LNHNV, CDR2 YYDKDF (reference sequence). The germline V and J ends were trimmed by 0 bases and 16 bases, with 13 bases remaining between them. The CDR3 loop spans 12 amino acids. CDR3 DNA: TGTGCCACCAGCAGAGATCCCCAGGGGAGATTCTTC. Protein sequence: CATSRDPQGRFF.

The V gene is TRBV5-1, the J gene TRBJ2-3; 11 bases are a match to TRBD2. With V trimmed by 4 bases and J by 4 bases, 5 bases remained unmatched. From germline, CDR1 is SGHRS and CDR2 YFSETQ. CDR3 length: 15 amino acids. The CDR3 protein is CASSAVAGGSDTQYF. The CDR3 DNA sequence: TGCGCCAGCAGCGCTGTAGCGGGAGGGTCAGATACGCAGTATTTT.

The chain carries TRBV6-5 and TRBJ2-2; perhaps TRBD2 as D (5 bases). This CDR3 region has 15 residues. With 4 bases removed from V and 1 base from J, the gap between germline ends came to 10 bases. Germline-derived CDR1 and CDR2 are MNHEY and SVGAGI. CDR3 in amino acids: CASSSGLLNTGELFF. The CDR3 DNA reads TGTGCCAGCAGTTCCGGACTCCTGAACACCGGGGAGCTGTTTTTT.

This chain links TRBV14 with TRBJ1-1; D remains ambiguous. This CDR3 contains 13 residues. V lost 0 bases and J lost 5, with 7 bases in between. CDR1 is SGHDN, CDR2 FVKESK, per germline. The DNA for the CDR3 is TGTGCCAGCAGCCAAGAGAGGGAGACTGAAGCTTTCTTT. Residues: CASSQERETEAFF.

This clone was counted only a few times. V is TRBV30 and J is TRBJ1-4, with 9 nucleotides matching TRBD1. V dropped 7 bases and J dropped 0; count of bases not matched to a gene: 6. This CDR3 is built from 15 residues. Germline CDR1 and CDR2: GTSNPN and SVGIG (reference sequence). The CDR3 sequence is CASYRGPATNEKLFF. The CDR3 bases are TGTGCCTCGTACAGGGGGCCCGCAACTAATGAAAAACTGTTTTTT.

This clone was seen more than once but under ten times. V is TRBV28 and J is TRBJ2-5, with TRBD1 matching 9 bases. The CDR3 consists of 11 residues. Germline values: CDR1 MDHEN, CDR2 SYDVKM. The V gene end was trimmed by 4 bases and the J gene end by 13 bases; junction bases not matched to a gene: 4. The CDR3 region is CASSWGQGLYF. CDR3 nucleotide sequence: TGTGCCAGCAGTTGGGGACAGGGTCTGTACTTC.

This clone has only a few counts. The V and J genes are TRBV11-2 and TRBJ2-1; 8 bases are a match to TRBD2. Germline V lookup: CDR1 SGHAT, CDR2 FQNNGV. The CDR3 loop spans 15 amino acids. Trimming took 5 bases from V and 9 from J; bases not matched to a gene: 12. The CDR3 bases are TGTGCCAGCAGCCCAGCGGGAGCCAGACGGGGTGAGCAGTTCTTC. Translating it yields CASSPAGARRGEQFF.

This clone showed up just a few times. V gene TRBV4-3 combines with J gene TRBJ2-7; D gene ambiguous. The CDR3 is 14 amino acids. The germline V and J ends were trimmed by 4 bases and 0 bases, with 10 bases remaining between them. Germline CDR1 is LGHNA and CDR2 is YSLEER. As DNA, the CDR3 is TGCGCCAGCAGCCCCGAGGTGGGCTCCTACGAGCAGTACTTC. Amino acids: CASSPEVGSYEQYF.

This clone was seen more than once but under ten times. The CDR3 here is CSVGEGSGETQYF. The CDR3 DNA reads as TGCAGCGTTGGGGAGGGCTCTGGAGAGACCCAGTACTTC. This sequence joins TRBV29-1 and TRBJ2-5; TRBD2 agrees at 7 bases. This CDR3 spans 13 amino acids. Germline trimming cut 4 bases from V and 4 bases from J; bases unmatched to any gene: 6. Germline CDR1 SQVTM, CDR2 ANQGSEA.

This clone has a handful of counts. The CDR3 is CSVEETAGDYGEQFF. The DNA of the CDR3 is TGCAGCGTTGAAGAGACAGCGGGAGACTACGGTGAGCAGTTCTTC. The rearrangement joins TRBV29-1 to TRBJ2-1; 8 bases are a match to TRBD2. Per the germline V gene, CDR1 is SQVTM and CDR2 is ANQGSEA. This CDR3 region has 15 residues. After removal of 0 bases from V and 9 bases from J, the junction contained 10 bases not matched to a gene.

The V and J genes are TRBV7-2 and TRBJ2-5; D is unresolved. The germline V gene has CDR1 SGHTA and CDR2 FQGNSA. V was shortened by 4 bases and J by 5 bases, with 5 bases between the two germline ends. The CDR3 runs 11 residues. The CDR3 region is CASSSVETQYF. The CDR3 nucleotides read TGTGCCAGCAGCTCTGTGGAGACCCAGTACTTC. Full variable domain (remainder filled in from reference TRBV7-2 and TRBJ2-5): GAGVSQSPSNKVTEKGKDVELRCDPISGHTALYWYRQSLGQGLEFLIYFQGNSAPDKSGLPSDRFSAERTGGSVSTLTIQRTQQEDSAVYLCASSSVETQYFGPGTRLLVL.

Here the CDR3 reads CASSLVLGDTGELFF. The CDR3 coding sequence is TGCGCCAGCAGCTTGGTCCTCGGGGACACCGGGGAGCTGTTTTTT. The chain has TRBV5-1 and TRBJ2-2, with D maybe TRBD2 (5 bases). The CDR3 consists of 15 residues. Trimming removed 0 bases at V and 3 bases at J, with 9 bases between. CDR1 is SGHRS, CDR2 YFSETQ, per germline.

The rearrangement joins TRBV28 to TRBJ2-7, with TRBD1 matching over 9 bases. The ends lost 4 bases at V and 2 bases at J; junction bases unmatched: 6. Germline lookup yields CDR1 MDHEN and CDR2 SYDVKM. The CDR3 runs 15 residues. The CDR3 DNA is TGTGCCAGCAGTTCCCCGGGACAGGGACCCTACGAGCAGTACTTC. It codes for CASSSPGQGPYEQYF.

The CDR3 DNA sequence: TGTGCCAGCAGACAAGGGGGAGAGACCCAGTACTTC. Protein product: CASRQGGETQYF. J is TRBJ2-5 and V is TRBV28; tentative D call: TRBD1 (6 bases). Per the germline V gene, CDR1 is MDHEN and CDR2 is SYDVKM. CDR3 length equals 12 residues. Trimming removed 6 bases from V and 4 bases from J, with 9 bases in between.

This clone was seen only a few times. The chain combines TRBV21-1 with TRBJ1-4; TRBD1 is the table's D call, not checked against the DNA. TRBV21-1 is shown as a pseudogene. This CDR3 has 14 residues. Here the CDR3 reads CASSKLGRYEKLFF. As DNA, the CDR3 is TGTGCCAGCAGCAAATTGGGGCGGTATGAAAAACTGTTTTTT.

The chain recombines TRBV4-1 with TRBJ2-3; 7 bases line up with TRBD2. V lost 1 base, J lost 2 bases, and 12 bases stayed unmatched. This CDR3 region has 18 residues. Per germline, CDR1 MGHRA and CDR2 YSYEKL. CDR3 sequence: CASSQGPLAPIDTDTQYF. In nucleotides, the CDR3 is TGCGCCAGCAGCCAAGGGCCACTAGCGCCGATAGACACAGATACGCAGTATTTT.

The rearrangement links TRBV30 to TRBJ2-1, with 13 positions matching TRBD2. Trimming cost V 3 bases and J 5 bases; bases outside gene matches: 4. From germline, CDR1 is GTSNPN and CDR2 SVGIG (reference sequence). This CDR3 has 15 amino acids. CDR3 sequence (DNA): TGTGCCTGGAGCAAGGGACTAGCGGGGAACAATGAGCAGTTCTTC. Amino acids: CAWSKGLAGNNEQFF.

This clone was seen a handful of times. This chain's CDR3 is CASSPREAGYGVGDTEAFF. CDR3 nucleotides: TGTGCCAGCTCACCAAGGGAGGCAGGGTATGGGGTCGGGGACACTGAAGCTTTCTTT. This sequence joins TRBV18 and TRBJ1-1, with a weak D call TRBD1 (5 bases). This CDR3 spans 19 amino acids. V was trimmed by 2 bases and J by 3 bases, leaving 25 bases between them. The V gene's germline CDR1 is KGHSH and CDR2 LQKENI.

This clone was detected a few times. CDR3 in amino acids: CASSYWTGERAGELFF. The CDR3 region has the DNA TGTGCCAGCAGTTACTGGACAGGGGAGAGGGCCGGGGAGCTGTTTTTT. This sequence joins TRBV6-5 and TRBJ2-2; 9 bases fit TRBD1. This CDR3 contains 16 residues. The ends lost 1 base at V and 6 bases at J; junction bases unmatched: 6. Germline V gene sequence: CDR1 MNHEY, CDR2 SVGAGI.

This clone was observed a handful of times. The chain uses TRBV7-3 and TRBJ2-4, with a possible D match to TRBD2 (6 bases). Per germline, CDR1 SGHTA and CDR2 FQGTGA. This CDR3 has 15 amino acids. V lost 4 bases to trimming and J lost 3 bases, with 13 bases between them. In DNA form, the CDR3 reads TGTGCCAGCAGCTATGGAGCGGGTTACAAAAACATTCAGTACTTC. Protein sequence: CASSYGAGYKNIQYF.

This clone was recorded a few times. The chain employs TRBV2 and TRBJ2-1; 7 bases map to TRBD2. The V and J ends lost 6 bases and 3 bases, in that order; junction bases with no gene match: 14. The CDR3 is made up of 17 amino acids. From germline, CDR1 is SNHLY and CDR2 FYNNEI. For the CDR3, the DNA is TGTGCCAGCAGAGTAGGTGGGGCTAGCGGACTCTACAATGAGCAGTTCTTC. Translating gives CASRVGGASGLYNEQFF.